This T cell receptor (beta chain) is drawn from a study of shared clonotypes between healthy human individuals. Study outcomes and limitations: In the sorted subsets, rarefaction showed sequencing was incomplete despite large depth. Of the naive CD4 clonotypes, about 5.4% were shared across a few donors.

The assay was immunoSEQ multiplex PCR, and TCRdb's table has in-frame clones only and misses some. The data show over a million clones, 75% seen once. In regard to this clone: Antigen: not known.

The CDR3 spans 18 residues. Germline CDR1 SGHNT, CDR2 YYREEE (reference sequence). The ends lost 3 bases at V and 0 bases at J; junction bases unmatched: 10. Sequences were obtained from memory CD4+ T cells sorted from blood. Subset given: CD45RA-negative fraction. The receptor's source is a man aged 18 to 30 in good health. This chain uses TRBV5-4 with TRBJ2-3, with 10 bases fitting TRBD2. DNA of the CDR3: TGTGCCAGCAGCTCCCGGACTAGCGGTCCCCTTAGCACAGATACGCAGTATTTT. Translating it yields CASSSRTSGPLSTDTQYF.